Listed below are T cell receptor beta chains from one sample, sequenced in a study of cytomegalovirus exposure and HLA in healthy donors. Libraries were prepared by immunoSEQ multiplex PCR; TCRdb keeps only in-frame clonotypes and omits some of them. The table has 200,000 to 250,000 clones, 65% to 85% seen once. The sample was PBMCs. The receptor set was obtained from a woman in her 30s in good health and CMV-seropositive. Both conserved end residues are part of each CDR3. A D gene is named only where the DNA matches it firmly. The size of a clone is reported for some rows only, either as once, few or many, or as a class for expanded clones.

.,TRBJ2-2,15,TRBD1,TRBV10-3,CAISESGTVEGELFF,TGTGCCATCAGTGAGTCGGGGACAGTTGAGGGGGAGCTGTTTTTT
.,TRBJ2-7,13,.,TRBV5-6,CASSLPGLQGSYF,TGTGCCAGCAGCCTTCCGGGCCTTCAGGGGTCATACTTC
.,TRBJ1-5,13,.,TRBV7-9,CASSLGGGQPQHF,TGTGCCAGCAGCTTAGGGGGCGGGCAGCCCCAGCATTTT
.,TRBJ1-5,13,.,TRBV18,CASSEAGDQPQHF,TGTGCCAGCTCAGAGGCAGGGGATCAGCCCCAGCATTTT
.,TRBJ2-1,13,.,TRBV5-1,CASSLIPEGEQFF,TGCGCCAGCAGCTTGATCCCCGAGGGTGAGCAGTTCTTC
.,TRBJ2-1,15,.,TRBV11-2,CASSLGGPRASEQFF,TGTGCCAGCAGCCTAGGTGGACCCAGGGCGAGTGAGCAGTTCTTC
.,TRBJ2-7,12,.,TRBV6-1,CASSGLTNEQYF,TGTGCCAGCAGTGGGCTGACTAACGAGCAGTACTTC
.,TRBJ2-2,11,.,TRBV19,CASQGSGELFF,TGTGCCAGCCAAGGATCCGGGGAGCTGTTTTTT
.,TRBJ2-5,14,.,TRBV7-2,CASSLGVSAGAQYF,TGTGCCAGCAGCTTAGGAGTAAGCGCTGGAGCCCAGTACTTC
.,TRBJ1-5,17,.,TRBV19,CASSMKGGGWSNQPQHF,TGTGCCAGTAGTATGAAGGGTGGGGGGTGGAGCAATCAGCCCCAGCATTTT
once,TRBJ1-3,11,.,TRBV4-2,CASSLGNTIYF,TGTGCCAGCAGCCTGGGAAACACCATATATTTT
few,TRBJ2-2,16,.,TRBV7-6,CASTIGVRGQTGELFF,TGTGCCAGCACCATAGGGGTCCGGGGTCAGACCGGGGAGCTGTTTTTT
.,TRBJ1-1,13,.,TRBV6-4,CASSRQRNTEAFF,TGTGCCAGCAGTAGACAGAGGAACACTGAAGCTTTCTTT
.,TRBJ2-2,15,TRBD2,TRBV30,CAWSVFAGVLGELFF,TGTGCCTGGAGTGTTTTTGCGGGAGTACTCGGGGAGCTGTTTTTT
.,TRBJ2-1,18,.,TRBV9,CASSVATDRPSSYNEQFF,TGTGCCAGCAGCGTAGCCACAGACAGACCGAGCTCCTACAATGAGCAGTTCTTC
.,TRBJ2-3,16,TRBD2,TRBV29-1,CSVRTSGRGGTDTQYF,TGCAGCGTTCGGACTAGCGGGAGAGGGGGAACAGATACGCAGTATTTT
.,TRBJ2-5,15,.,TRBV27,CASRRGAGHQETQYF,TGTGCCAGCAGGAGAGGGGCGGGGCACCAAGAGACCCAGTACTTC
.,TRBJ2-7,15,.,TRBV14,CASSQALGYVYEQYF,TGTGCCAGCAGCCAAGCCCTAGGTTATGTCTACGAGCAGTACTTC
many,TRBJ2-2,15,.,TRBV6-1,CASSVPGQDTGELFF,TGTGCCAGCAGTGTCCCGGGACAAGATACCGGGGAGCTGTTTTTT
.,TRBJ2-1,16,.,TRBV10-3,CAISESRAASNNEQFF,TGTGCCATCAGTGAGTCGAGGGCGGCCTCTAACAATGAGCAGTTCTTC
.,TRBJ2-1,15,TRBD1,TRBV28,CASSLVTGAYNEQFF,TGTGCCAGCAGTTTAGTGACAGGGGCCTACAATGAGCAGTTCTTC
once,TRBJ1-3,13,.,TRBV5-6,CASMVGRRNTIYF,TGTGCCAGCATGGTGGGAAGACGGAACACCATATATTTT
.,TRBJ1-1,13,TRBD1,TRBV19,CASSQGGVAEAFF,TGTGCCAGTAGTCAGGGGGGAGTGGCTGAAGCTTTCTTT
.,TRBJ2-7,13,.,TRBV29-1,CSVGRDVDYEQYF,TGCAGCGTTGGCAGGGACGTGGACTACGAGCAGTACTTC
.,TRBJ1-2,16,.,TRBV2,CASSEGRSAYNYGYTF,TGTGCCAGCAGTGAAGGTCGGTCGGCCTATAACTATGGCTACACCTTC
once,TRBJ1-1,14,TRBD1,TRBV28,CASSQTGKLGRAFF,TGTGCCAGCAGCCAGACAGGGAAATTGGGGCGAGCTTTCTTT
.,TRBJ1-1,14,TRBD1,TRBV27,CASSPDRGNTEAFF,TGTGCCAGCAGCCCAGACAGGGGCAACACTGAAGCTTTCTTT
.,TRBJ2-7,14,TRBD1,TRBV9,CASSAGTVSYEQYF,TGTGCCAGCAGCGCCGGGACAGTCTCCTACGAGCAGTACTTC
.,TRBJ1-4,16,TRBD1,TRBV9,CASSGRTGATNEKLFF,TGTGCCAGCAGCGGTCGGACAGGAGCAACTAATGAAAAACTGTTTTTT
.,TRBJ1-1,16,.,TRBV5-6,CASSLALGVVNTEAFF,TGTGCCAGCAGCTTGGCACTTGGGGTCGTGAACACTGAAGCTTTCTTT
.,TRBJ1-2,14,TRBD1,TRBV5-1,CASSTGQGAGGYTF,TGCGCCAGCAGCACCGGACAGGGGGCCGGAGGCTACACCTTC
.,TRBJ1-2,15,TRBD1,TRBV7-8,CASSTRQGYSYGYTF,TGTGCCAGCAGCACGCGACAGGGGTATAGCTATGGCTACACCTTC
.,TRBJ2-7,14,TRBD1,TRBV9,CASSPGTGDYEQYF,TGTGCCAGCAGCCCCGGGACAGGGGACTACGAGCAGTACTTC
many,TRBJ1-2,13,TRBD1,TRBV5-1,CASSIRDRGLYTF,TGCGCCAGCAGCATCCGGGACAGGGGTTTGTACACCTTC
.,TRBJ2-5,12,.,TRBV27,CASSSPQETQYF,TGTGCCAGCAGTTCGCCCCAAGAGACCCAGTACTTC
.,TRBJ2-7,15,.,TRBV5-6,CASSLAPIASYEQYF,TGTGCCAGCAGCTTGGCCCCCATAGCATCCTACGAGCAGTACTTC
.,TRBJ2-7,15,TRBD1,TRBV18,CASSLTGEGLYEQYF,TGTGCCAGCTCTCTGACAGGGGAAGGACTCTACGAGCAGTACTTC
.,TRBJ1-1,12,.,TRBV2,CASREVDTEAFF,TGTGCCAGCAGGGAGGTGGACACTGAAGCTTTCTTT
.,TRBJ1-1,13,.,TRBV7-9,CASSATKNTEAFF,TGTGCCAGCAGCGCCACAAAGAACACTGAAGCTTTCTTT
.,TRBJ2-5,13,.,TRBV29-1,CSVLTSDQETQYF,TGCAGCGTTTTGACGTCCGATCAAGAGACCCAGTACTTC
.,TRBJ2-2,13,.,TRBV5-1,CASSLEGTWELFF,TGCGCCAGCAGCTTGGAGGGTACCTGGGAGCTGTTTTTT
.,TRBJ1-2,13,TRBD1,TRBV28,CASRPHTGEGYTF,TGTGCCAGCAGACCTCATACAGGGGAAGGCTACACCTTC
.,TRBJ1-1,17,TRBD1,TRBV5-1,CASSLAGTVKYNTEAFF,TGCGCCAGCAGCTTGGCCGGGACAGTCAAGTACAACACTGAAGCTTTCTTT
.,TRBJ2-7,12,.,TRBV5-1,CASVSEGGEQYF,TGCGCCAGCGTATCGGAGGGCGGCGAGCAGTACTTC
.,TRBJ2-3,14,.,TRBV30,CACSEGRSTDTQYF,TGTGCCTGTAGCGAAGGACGGAGCACAGATACGCAGTATTTT
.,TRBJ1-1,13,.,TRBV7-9,CASNHAGDTEAFF,TGTGCCAGCAATCACGCGGGGGACACTGAAGCTTTCTTT
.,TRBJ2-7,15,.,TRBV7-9,CASSLLRATSYEQYF,TGTGCCAGCAGCTTACTCCGGGCTACCTCCTACGAGCAGTACTTC
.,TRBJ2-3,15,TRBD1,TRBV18,CASSLGTGTTDTQYF,TGTGCCAGCTCACTGGGGACAGGGACCACAGATACGCAGTATTTT
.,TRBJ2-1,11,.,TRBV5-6,CASSFSDEQFF,TGTGCCAGCAGCTTTTCGGACGAGCAGTTCTTC